Below, 16 T cell receptor beta chains from the same sample are listed, as sequenced in a study of blood T cell repertoires in COVID-19. Only in-frame clones appear in the TCRdb table, and some are missing; sequencing was by immunoSEQ multiplex PCR. The sample lists 52,000 or so clones, roughly 80% seen once, with approximately 5.9% in the top ten. Sequenced: peripheral blood. The receptors shown here come from a human donor in a cohort sampled during active or convalescent COVID-19.

In DNA, the CDR3 is TGTGCCAGCAGTTATCTGGGGGCCAACGTCCTGACTTTC. It translates to CASSYLGANVLTF. The chain joins TRBV12-3 or TRBV12-4 to TRBJ2-6, with D hard to call. This CDR3 comprises 13 residues. Trimming cost V 4 bases and J 4 bases, with 5 bases left between them.

The J gene is TRBJ1-5, the V gene TRBV4-3; TRBD1 matches at 9 bases. Germline CDR1 LGHNA, CDR2 YSLEER. CDR3 size: 16 residues. Germline trimming cut 0 bases from V and 11 bases from J; bases unmatched to any gene: 11. Here the CDR3 DNA reads TGCGCCAGCAGCCAAGATATCGCAGGACAGGGGATGACCCAGCATTTT. It is translated as CASSQDIAGQGMTQHF.

In its sample, this clone was seen once. V is TRBV2 and J is TRBJ2-1; 7 bases are shared with TRBD1. CDR3 size: 13 residues. CDR1 SNHLY and CDR2 FYNNEI come from the germline V gene. The V and J ends lost 6 bases and 8 bases, in that order; junction bases with no gene match: 7. CDR3 sequence reads: CASRTGVWDEQFF. The CDR3 coding sequence is TGTGCCAGCAGAACAGGGGTTTGGGATGAGCAGTTCTTC.

The chain couples TRBV25-1 to TRBJ1-2; 7 bases align to TRBD1. Unmatched junction bases numbered 8, after V lost 5 bases and J lost 5 bases. Germline V gene data show CDR1 as MGHDK and CDR2 as SYGVNS. This CDR3 region has 14 residues. The CDR3 coding sequence is TGTGCCAGCAGTTCTCCGGGACAGTATTATGGCTACACCTTC. Translated, it gives CASSSPGQYYGYTF.

The rearrangement uses TRBV7-2 and TRBJ1-6, with D possibly being TRBD1 (5 bases). The CDR3 runs to 15 residues. The germline V and J ends were trimmed by 1 base and 11 bases, with 15 bases remaining between them. The V gene's germline CDR1 is SGHTA and CDR2 FQGNSA. The CDR3 here is CASSLDWRGSTPLHF. The CDR3 DNA reads TGTGCCAGCAGCTTAGATTGGAGGGGTAGTACACCCCTCCACTTT.

The chain carries TRBV9 and TRBJ1-3; weak D call: TRBD1 (6 bases). CDR1 and CDR2 from the germline V gene are SGDLS and YYNGEE. The CDR3 covers 18 residues. V lost 3 bases to trimming and J lost 1 base, with 20 bases between them. The CDR3 sequence is CASSAAGTMWGSGNTIYF. The CDR3 DNA is TGTGCCAGCAGCGCTGCCGGGACAATGTGGGGATCTGGAAACACCATATATTTT.

The J gene is TRBJ1-1, the V gene TRBV18; 7 nucleotides align to TRBD1. CDR1 is KGHSH, CDR2 LQKENI, per germline. Trimming cost V 5 bases and J 5 bases; bases outside gene matches: 11. This CDR3 region has 15 residues. Here the CDR3 DNA reads TGTGCCAGCTCAGCTCAGAAGACAGGGCTAACTGAAGCTTTCTTT. It encodes CASSAQKTGLTEAFF.

The V and J genes are TRBV7-9 and TRBJ1-1, with D uncertain. Trimming pared 2 bases from V and 1 base from J, leaving 11 bases between. Germline CDR1 is SEHNR and CDR2 is FQNEAQ (reference sequence). This CDR3 region has 15 residues. As DNA, the CDR3 is TGTGCCAGCAGCTTATCGGGAGTTCAGAACACTGAAGCTTTCTTT. Its translation is CASSLSGVQNTEAFF.

This sequence joins TRBV7-2 and TRBJ2-1; 8 nucleotides line up with TRBD2. Germline loops: CDR1 SGHTA, CDR2 FQGNSA. V lost 7 bases, J lost 4 bases, and 12 bases stayed unmatched. The CDR3 loop spans 16 amino acids. CDR3 DNA: TGTGCCAGCACCCCCGACGGGGGGGGGCCTTACAATGAGCAGTTCTTC. Amino acids: CASTPDGGGPYNEQFF.

J is TRBJ1-5 and V is TRBV19, with 11 bases aligning to TRBD1. CDR3 size: 16 residues. Losses at the gene ends were 3 bases for V and 4 bases for J; bases not matched to a gene: 5. The germline V gene has CDR1 LNHDA and CDR2 SQIVND (reference sequence). The CDR3 protein is CASSIMGTGGNQPQHF. In nucleotides, the CDR3 is TGTGCCAGTAGTATCATGGGGACAGGGGGGAATCAGCCCCAGCATTTT.

This sequence joins TRBV7-9 and TRBJ1-2; D is unclear. CDR3 length equals 13 residues. Trimming pared 3 bases from V and 0 bases from J, leaving 5 bases between. Germline-derived CDR1 and CDR2 are SEHNR and FQNEAQ (reference sequence). The CDR3: CASSFDTNYGYTF. CDR3 coding DNA: TGTGCCAGCAGCTTCGACACTAACTATGGCTACACCTTC. Full variable domain (missing parts from reference TRBV7-9 and TRBJ1-2): DTGVSQNPRHKITKRGQNVTFRCDPISEHNRLYWYRQTLGQGPEFLTYFQNEAQLEKSRLLSDRFSAERPKGSFSTLEIQRTEQGDSAMYLCASSFDTNYGYTFGSGTRLTVV.

This clone has more than one count but fewer than ten. The CDR3 region has the DNA TGCAGCGTTGAAGATTCGGTGGCTAGCGGGGCCCTTAATGAGCAGTTCTTC. Protein sequence: CSVEDSVASGALNEQFF. The V and J genes are TRBV29-1 and TRBJ2-1; 9 bases fit TRBD2. The ends lost 0 bases at V and 7 bases at J; junction bases unmatched: 13. This CDR3 is 17 amino acids long. In germline, CDR1 is SQVTM, CDR2 ANQGSEA.

The chain links TRBV2 to TRBJ2-5; TRBD1 might be the D (5 bases). CDR3 length: 13 amino acids. Germline lookup yields CDR1 SNHLY and CDR2 FYNNEI. The V end was cut by 5 bases, the J end by 3 bases, with 10 bases between. The CDR3 region has the DNA TGTGCCAGCAGTAGACAGAGCGAAGAGACCCAGTACTTC. Translating gives CASSRQSEETQYF.

The rearrangement links TRBV19 to TRBJ2-6; D might be TRBD1 (5 bases). The germline gives CDR1 LNHDA, CDR2 SQIVND (reference sequence). The CDR3 length is 14 residues. V dropped 9 bases and J dropped 0 bases, with 9 bases sitting between them. Here the CDR3 DNA reads TGTGCCAGCAGGGAAAGCTCTGGGGCCAACGTCCTGACTTTC. It translates to CASRESSGANVLTF.

V is TRBV6-5 and J is TRBJ1-2; 11 nucleotides agree with TRBD1. The V gene's germline CDR1 is MNHEY and CDR2 SVGAGI. After removal of 8 bases from V and 6 bases from J, the junction contained 2 bases not matched to a gene. This CDR3 contains 12 residues. The CDR3: CASGQGANGYTF. Here the CDR3 DNA reads TGTGCCAGCGGACAGGGGGCAAATGGCTACACCTTC.

The chain carries TRBV6-5 and TRBJ1-3, with 9 bases lining up with TRBD1. This CDR3 comprises 15 residues. Germline assignment: CDR1 MNHEY and CDR2 SVGAGI. V was clipped by 6 bases and J by 8 bases; unmatched bases: 11. CDR3 sequence reads: CASRPTGGSRDTIYF. The CDR3 DNA reads TGTGCCAGCAGGCCTACAGGGGGCAGTCGGGACACCATATATTTT.